This TCR beta chain is from a study of cytomegalovirus exposure and HLA in healthy donors. Findings and limits, study-wide: For cytomegalovirus status, the classifier reportedly gave diagnoses with high specificity and sensitivity. In a later analysis, first-cohort TCR clusters were found to tend to co-occur in the roughly 120 validation repertoires.

The donors were in the approximately 120-subject validation cohort; that cohort was separate from the approximately 730-subject first cohort. This CDR3 region has 11 residues. Trimming took off 5 bases at V and 7 bases at J, with 8 bases between the two ends. The germline CDR1 and CDR2 sequences are MDHEN and SYDVKM. In regard to this clone: No antigen is known for it.

Assay: immunoSEQ multiplex PCR; the TCRdb copy retains only in-frame clones and omits some. The sample lists more than 45,000 clones, nearly 90% occurring once. The sequenced sample consisted of PBMCs. This chain links TRBV28 with TRBJ2-5; D gene unclear. The source is a woman between 18 and 29 years old in good health and CMV-seronegative. CDR3 sequence: CASSLGLTQYF. CDR3 DNA: TGTGCCAGCAGTCTAGGTTTGACCCAGTACTTC.